This T cell receptor beta chain was observed in a study of blood T cell repertoires in COVID-19. The overall study: There were acute and convalescent COVID-19 samples, and they came from the United States, Italy and Spain.

Per the authors' pipeline: From reference gene primer amplification, estimates of nucleated cell counts were derived. The repertoire was sequenced with immunoSEQ multiplex PCR; TCRdb's copy has only in-frame clones and lacks some. V, J and clone size are taken as reported in that table, and D and trimming were inferred from the DNA itself. Of almost 95,000 clones listed, roughly 85% were seen once; the top ten hold about 16%. Germline values: CDR1 MDHEN, CDR2 SYDVKM. The CDR3 runs to 16 residues. The V and J ends lost 1 base and 2 bases, in that order; junction bases with no gene match: 6. The chain combines TRBV28 with TRBJ1-2, with 8 positions matching TRBD1. Sequenced input: peripheral blood. The clonotype was recovered from a woman in her fifties or sixties with COVID-19, enrolled during active disease. For the CDR3, the DNA is TGTGCCAGCAGTTTATCGGGGACAGGAGTGAACTATGGCTACACCTTC. It translates to CASSLSGTGVNYGYTF.